This TCR beta chain derives from a study of cytomegalovirus exposure and HLA in healthy donors. This clone was seen a few times. PCR employed 60 Vbeta and 13 Jbeta primers. Sequencing was performed with immunoSEQ multiplex PCR; in TCRdb, only in-frame clones are kept and a portion is missing. Of approximately 110,000 clones listed, less than 90% are singletons. Per germline, CDR1 LGHNA and CDR2 YSLEER. Unmatched junction bases numbered 8, after V lost 4 bases and J lost 5 bases. The CDR3 extends over 15 amino acids. The sample consisted of PBMCs. This clonotype was obtained from a man aged 50 or older in good health and CMV-seronegative. This chain joins TRBV4-3 and TRBJ1-2; 9 nucleotides align to TRBD1. CDR3 DNA sequence: TGCGCCAGCAGCCCCCGGGACAGGGACGGGTATGGCTACACCTTC. This gives the protein CASSPRDRDGYGYTF.